The entry that follows covers one T cell receptor (beta chain) sequence. This specimen comes from a study of T-cell reconstitution after alpha-beta-depleted transplantation in children. This CDR3 is 13 amino acids long. Unmatched junction bases numbered 4, after V lost 5 bases and J lost 8 bases. The authors prepared the TCRbeta library with unique molecular identifiers. TCRdb re-called the PCR reads with MiXCR, one entry per CDR3 protein. Among fewer than 400,000 distinct CDR3 sequences, roughly 21% were seen once, and the ten largest hold approximately 3.8%. The TCR was taken from a human donor who donated a stem cell graft to a child with acute myeloid leukemia. The sequencing used PBMCs from the stem cell graft donor, collected from the stem cell graft. The chain carries TRBV12-3 or TRBV12-4 and TRBJ1-4; TRBD1 agrees at 8 bases. The CDR3 reads CASSAGTGEKLFF. CDR3 nucleotide sequence: TGTGCCAGCAGTGCCGGGACAGGCGAAAAACTGTTTTTT.